This T cell receptor (beta chain) was profiled in a study of T cell responses to AZD1222 COVID-19 vaccine. Overall study results and limits: White British people made up most donors, females outnumbered males, and clonal diversity was possibly underestimated.

The J segment lost 3 bases and the V segment lost 5 bases, leaving 5 bases of the junction unmatched. The CDR3 spans 15 residues. Germline CDR1 reads MNHEY; CDR2 reads SVGAGI. The table came from immunoSEQ multiplex PCR; TCRdb's copy has only in-frame clones and leaves some out. This sample has 100,000 or so clones; 90% occur once, and the top ten carry approximately 1.2%. Only one count was recorded for this clone. The antigen remains unidentified. The rearrangement links TRBV6-5 to TRBJ2-3, with 10 bases aligning to TRBD2. The sample was peripheral blood, taken on day 0 of AZD1222 vaccination. This receptor was taken from an adult in good health. CDR3 protein: CASSNLAGVTDTQYF. The CDR3 DNA reads TGTGCCAGCAGTAACCTAGCGGGGGTTACAGATACGCAGTATTTT.